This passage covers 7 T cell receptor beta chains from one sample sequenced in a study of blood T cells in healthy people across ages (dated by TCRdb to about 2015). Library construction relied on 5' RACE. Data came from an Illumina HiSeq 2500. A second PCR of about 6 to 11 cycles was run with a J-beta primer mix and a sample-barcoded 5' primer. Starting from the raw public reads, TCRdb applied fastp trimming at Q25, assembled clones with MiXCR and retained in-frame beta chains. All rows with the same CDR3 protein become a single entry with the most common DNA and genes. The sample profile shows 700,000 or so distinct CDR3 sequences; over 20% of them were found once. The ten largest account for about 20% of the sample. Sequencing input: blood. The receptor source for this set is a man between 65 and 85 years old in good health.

CDR3 protein: CASSTTGEEETQYF. In nucleotides, the CDR3 is TGTGCCAGCAGTACGACAGGGGAAGAAGAGACCCAGTACTTC. The V call is TRBV28, the J call TRBJ2-7, with 8 bases identical to TRBD1. Judging by the DNA end, TRBJ2-5 fits better; the J call may be wrong. The germline V gene has CDR1 MDHEN and CDR2 SYDVKM. This CDR3 contains 14 residues.

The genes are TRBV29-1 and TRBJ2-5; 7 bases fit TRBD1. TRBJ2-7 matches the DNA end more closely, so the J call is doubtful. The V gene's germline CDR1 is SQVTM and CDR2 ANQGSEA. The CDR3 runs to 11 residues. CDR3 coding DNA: TGCAGCGCAGAGACAGGGAGCGAGCAGTACTTC. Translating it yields CSAETGSEQYF.

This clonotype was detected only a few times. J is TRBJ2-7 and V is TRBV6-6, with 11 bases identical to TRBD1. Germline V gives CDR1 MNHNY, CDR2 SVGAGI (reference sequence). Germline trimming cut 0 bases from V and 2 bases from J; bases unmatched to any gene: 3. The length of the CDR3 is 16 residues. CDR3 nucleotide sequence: TGTGCCAGCAGTTACTCGAGGGACAGGGGGGCCTACGAGCAGTACTTC. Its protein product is CASSYSRDRGAYEQYF.

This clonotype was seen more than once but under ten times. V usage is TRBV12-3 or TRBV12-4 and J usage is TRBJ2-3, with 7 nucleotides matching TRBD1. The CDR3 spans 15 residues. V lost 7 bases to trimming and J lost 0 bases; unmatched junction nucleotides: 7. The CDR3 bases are TGTGCCAGCACCTCCTTGACAGGGAGCACAGATACGCAGTATTTT. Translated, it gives CASTSLTGSTDTQYF.

The CDR3 spells CASSLGGTGDKLGQYF. DNA of the CDR3: TGCGCCAGCAGCTTGGGAGGGACAGGGGACAAGTTAGGGCAGTATTTT. V gene TRBV5-1 combines with J gene TRBJ2-3, with 10 nucleotides matching TRBD1. The CDR3 length is 16 residues. Trimming took 0 bases from V and 11 from J; bases not matched to a gene: 12. The V gene's germline CDR1 is SGHRS and CDR2 YFSETQ.

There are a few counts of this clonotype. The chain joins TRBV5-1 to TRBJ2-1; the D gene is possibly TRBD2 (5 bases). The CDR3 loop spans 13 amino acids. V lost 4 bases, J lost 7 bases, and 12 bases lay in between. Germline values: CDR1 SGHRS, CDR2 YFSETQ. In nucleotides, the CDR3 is TGCGCCAGCAGCCCCGAAGGAGGAAATGAGCAGTTCTTC. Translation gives CASSPEGGNEQFF.

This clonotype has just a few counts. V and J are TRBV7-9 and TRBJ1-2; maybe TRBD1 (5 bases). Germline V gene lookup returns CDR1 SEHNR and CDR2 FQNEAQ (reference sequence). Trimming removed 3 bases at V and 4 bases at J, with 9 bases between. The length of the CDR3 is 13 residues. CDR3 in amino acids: CASSLGTPYGYTF. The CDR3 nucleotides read TGTGCCAGCAGCTTGGGGACGCCCTATGGCTACACCTTC.